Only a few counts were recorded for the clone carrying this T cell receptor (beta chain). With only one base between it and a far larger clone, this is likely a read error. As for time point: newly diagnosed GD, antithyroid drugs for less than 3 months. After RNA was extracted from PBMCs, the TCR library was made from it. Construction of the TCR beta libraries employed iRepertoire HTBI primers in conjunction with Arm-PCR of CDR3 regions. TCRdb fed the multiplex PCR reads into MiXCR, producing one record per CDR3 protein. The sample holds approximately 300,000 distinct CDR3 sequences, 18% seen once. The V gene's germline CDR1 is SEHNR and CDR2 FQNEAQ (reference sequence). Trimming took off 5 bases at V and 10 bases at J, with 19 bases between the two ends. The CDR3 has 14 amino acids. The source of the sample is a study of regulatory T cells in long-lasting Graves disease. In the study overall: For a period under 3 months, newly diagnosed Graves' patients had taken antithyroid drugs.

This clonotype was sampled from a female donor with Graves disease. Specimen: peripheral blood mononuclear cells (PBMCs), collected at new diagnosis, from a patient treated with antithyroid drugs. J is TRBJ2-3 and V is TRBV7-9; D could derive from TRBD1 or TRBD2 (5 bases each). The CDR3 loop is CASSPPGQGDPQYF. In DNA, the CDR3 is TGTGCCAGCAGCCCCCCGGGGCAAGGGGATCCGCAGTATTTT.